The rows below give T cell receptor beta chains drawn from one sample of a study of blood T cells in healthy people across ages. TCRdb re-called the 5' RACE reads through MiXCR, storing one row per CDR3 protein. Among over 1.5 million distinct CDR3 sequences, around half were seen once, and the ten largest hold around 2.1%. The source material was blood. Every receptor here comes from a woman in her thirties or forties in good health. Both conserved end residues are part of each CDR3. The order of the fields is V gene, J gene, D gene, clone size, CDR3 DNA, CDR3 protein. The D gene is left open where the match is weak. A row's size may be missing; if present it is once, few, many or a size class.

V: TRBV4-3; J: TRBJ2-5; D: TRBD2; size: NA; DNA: TGCGCCAGCAGCCAAGGAAGGTCGCCCGGGAGGGAGACCCAGTACTTC; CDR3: CASSQGRSPGRETQYF
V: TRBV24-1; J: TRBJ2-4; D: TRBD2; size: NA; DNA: TGTGCCACCTCTGGCCAGGGAGGGGAGCAGTACTTC; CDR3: CATSGQGGEQYF
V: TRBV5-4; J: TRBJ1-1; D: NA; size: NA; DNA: TGTGCCAGCAAAAGGGGGGAAGCCACTGAAGCTTTCTTT; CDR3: CASKRGEATEAFF
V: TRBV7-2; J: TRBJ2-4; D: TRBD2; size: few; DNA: TGTGCCAGCAGCACTTGGGCCGGCGAGCGGGGGCTGAACATTCAGTACTTC; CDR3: CASSTWAGERGLNIQYF
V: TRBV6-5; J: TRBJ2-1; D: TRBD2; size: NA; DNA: TGTGCCAGCAGTTACGATAAGGCTAGCGGGGGGAAATACAATGAGCAGTTCTTC; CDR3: CASSYDKASGGKYNEQFF
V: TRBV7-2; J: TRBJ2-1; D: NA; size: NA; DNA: TGTGCCAGCAGCCCCCCCCGTGGATCCTACAATGAGCAGTTCTTC; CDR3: CASSPPRGSYNEQFF
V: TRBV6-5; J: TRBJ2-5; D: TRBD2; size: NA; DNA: TGTGCCAGCATCCCTATCGGGGGGGCATCAGAGACCCAGTACTTC; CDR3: CASIPIGGASETQYF
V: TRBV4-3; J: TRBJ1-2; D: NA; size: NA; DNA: TGCGCCAGCAGCCAACCTGAGACAGGTCAGAACTATGGCTACACCTTC; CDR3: CASSQPETGQNYGYTF
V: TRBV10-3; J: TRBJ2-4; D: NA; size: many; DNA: TGTGCCATCAGTGAGTCCCCGGGCGGCACCAAAAACATTCAGTACTTC; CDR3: CAISESPGGTKNIQYF
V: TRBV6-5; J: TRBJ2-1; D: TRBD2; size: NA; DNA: TGTGCCAGCAGTTACCGGAGGCCTAGCGGGGGGGCGATCTACAATGAGCAGTTCTTC; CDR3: CASSYRRPSGGAIYNEQFF
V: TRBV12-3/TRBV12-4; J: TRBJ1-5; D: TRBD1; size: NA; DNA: TGTGCCAGCAGTTACAGGGGGCATCAGCCCCAGCATTTT; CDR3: CASSYRGHQPQHF
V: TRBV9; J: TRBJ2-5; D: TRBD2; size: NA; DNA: TGTGCCAGCGGCGTTGGACTAGCGGGGGGGGAGACCCAGTACTTC; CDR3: CASGVGLAGGETQYF
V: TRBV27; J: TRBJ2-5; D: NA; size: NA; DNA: TGTGCCAGCAGTTTAAGGCCAGGGGTAGAGACCCAGTACTTC; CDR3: CASSLRPGVETQYF
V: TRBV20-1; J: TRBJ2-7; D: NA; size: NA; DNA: TGCAGTGCTCTGAAGGTTACCAACGAGCAGTACTTC; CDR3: CSALKVTNEQYF
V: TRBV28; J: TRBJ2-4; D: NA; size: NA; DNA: TGTGCCAGCAGTTTAAACCAGGGTTCGATAGGGCAGTACTTC; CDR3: CASSLNQGSIGQYF
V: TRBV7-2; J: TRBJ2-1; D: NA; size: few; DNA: TGTGCCAGCAGCACCAGGGGGAGTAGCGGGTACAATGAGCAGTTCTTC; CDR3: CASSTRGSSGYNEQFF
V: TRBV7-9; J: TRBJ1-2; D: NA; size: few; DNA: TGTGCCAGCAGCTCAGACGTTGGCAGGAACTATGGCTACACCTTC; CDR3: CASSSDVGRNYGYTF
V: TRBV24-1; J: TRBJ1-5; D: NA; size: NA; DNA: TGTGCCACCAGTAGTGGGGTTAACAATCAGCCCCAGCATTTT; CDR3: CATSSGVNNQPQHF
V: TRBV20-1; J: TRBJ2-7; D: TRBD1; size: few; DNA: TGCAGTGCTAGCAGCAGGGGGCCCTCCTACGAGCAGTACTTC; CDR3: CSASSRGPSYEQYF
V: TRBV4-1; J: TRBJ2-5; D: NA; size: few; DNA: TGCGCCAGCAGCCGCCAAACCGTGACAACTTACCAAGAGACCCAGTACTTC; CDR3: CASSRQTVTTYQETQYF
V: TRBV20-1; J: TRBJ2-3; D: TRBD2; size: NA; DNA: TGCAGTGCTCGGACTAGCGGGGGGTTCGGGTTAGATACGCAGTATTTT; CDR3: CSARTSGGFGLDTQYF
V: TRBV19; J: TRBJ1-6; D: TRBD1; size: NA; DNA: TGTGCCAGTGAGGACAGGCTTAATTCACCCCTCCACTTT; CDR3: CASEDRLNSPLHF
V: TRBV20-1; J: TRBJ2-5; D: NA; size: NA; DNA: TGCAGTGCTAGAGATCTGGGGGGCCTAGACCAAGAGACCCAGTACTTC; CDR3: CSARDLGGLDQETQYF
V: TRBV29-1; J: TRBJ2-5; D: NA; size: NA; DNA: TGCATCGTTGAGGGGGGGGCCTCTGTGAGGGAGACCCAGTACTTC; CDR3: CIVEGGASVRETQYF
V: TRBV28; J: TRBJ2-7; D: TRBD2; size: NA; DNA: TGTGCCAGCAGCCCCGGGACGGGAGGGTGGTATGATGAGCAGTACTTC; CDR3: CASSPGTGGWYDEQYF
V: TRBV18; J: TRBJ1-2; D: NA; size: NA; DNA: TGTGCCAGCTCACCGCTCGGGTCAGAAACACCCAATGGCTACACCTTC; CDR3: CASSPLGSETPNGYTF
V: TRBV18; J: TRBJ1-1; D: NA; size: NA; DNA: TGTGCCGGCTCACCACCACCGGGACGGAGGAACACTGAAGCTTTCTTT; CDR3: CAGSPPPGRRNTEAFF
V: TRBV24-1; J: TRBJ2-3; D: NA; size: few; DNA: TGTGCCACCAGTGTAGGGGCGGGCACAGATACGCAGTATTTT; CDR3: CATSVGAGTDTQYF
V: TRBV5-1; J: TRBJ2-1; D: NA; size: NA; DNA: TGCGCCAGCAGCTTGGCAGGGTCAGGTCACAATGAGCAGTTCTTC; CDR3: CASSLAGSGHNEQFF
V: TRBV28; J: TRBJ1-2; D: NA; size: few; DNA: TGTGCCAGCATCACCACAGGGTATGGCTACACCTTC; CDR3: CASITTGYGYTF
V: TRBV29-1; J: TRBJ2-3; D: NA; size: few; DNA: TGCAGCGTTGGTCAAAGTAGCACAGATACGCAGTATTTT; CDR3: CSVGQSSTDTQYF